Below, one TCR beta chain is given with its context. These data are taken from a study of blood T cell repertoires in COVID-19. At the level of the study: The cDNA or gDNA used as material had been derived from T cells, B-cell-depleted T cells, or PBMCs.

In the source study's methods: Estimation of nucleated cell counts was performed using reference gene primer amplification. Assay: immunoSEQ multiplex PCR; the TCRdb copy retains only in-frame clones and omits some. The V and J calls and clone size come from that table; D and trimming were worked out from the DNA. The repertoire holds 90,000 to 150,000 clones, with 79% as singletons. The CDR3 is made up of 16 amino acids. Per germline, CDR1 GTSNPN and CDR2 SVGIG (reference sequence). Trimming took off 0 bases at V and 0 bases at J, with 13 bases between the two ends. This chain joins TRBV30 and TRBJ2-3, with D maybe TRBD2 (5 bases). This receptor was identified in a woman of 80 years or more with acute or convalescent COVID-19. The specimen sequenced was peripheral blood. CDR3 DNA sequence: TGTGCCTGGAGTGTGGGGAGCGGTACTAGCACAGATACGCAGTATTTT. Its protein product is CAWSVGSGTSTDTQYF.